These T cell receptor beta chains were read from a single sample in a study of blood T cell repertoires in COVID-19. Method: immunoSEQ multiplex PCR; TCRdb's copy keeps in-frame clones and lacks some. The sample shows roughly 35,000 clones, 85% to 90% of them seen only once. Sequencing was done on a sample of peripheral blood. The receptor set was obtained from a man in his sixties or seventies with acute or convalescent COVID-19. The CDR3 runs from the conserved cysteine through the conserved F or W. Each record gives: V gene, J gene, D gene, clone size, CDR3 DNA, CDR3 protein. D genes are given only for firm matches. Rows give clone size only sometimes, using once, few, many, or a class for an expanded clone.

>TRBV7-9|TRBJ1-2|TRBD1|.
TGTGCCAGCAGCTTCGTACAGGGGGTTAGTGGCTACACCTTC
CASSFVQGVSGYTF
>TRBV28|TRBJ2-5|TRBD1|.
TGTGCCAGCAGTTTTGTGGGACAGGGTGGTCAAGAGACCCAGTACTTC
CASSFVGQGGQETQYF
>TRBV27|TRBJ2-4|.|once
TGTGCCAGCAGCCCCATGGGGGGGACAATCAACATTCAGTACTTC
CASSPMGGTINIQYF
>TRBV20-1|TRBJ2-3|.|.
TGCAGTGCTAGTCCCCCCAGCGGGTACACAGATACGCAGTATTTT
CSASPPSGYTDTQYF
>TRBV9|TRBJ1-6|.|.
TGTGCCAGCAGCGCCGGACAGATGAGCTCCTATAATTCACCCCTCCACTTT
CASSAGQMSSYNSPLHF
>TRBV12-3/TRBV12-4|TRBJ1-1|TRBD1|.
TGTGCCAGCGGGGACAGGGGGATCACTGAAGCTTTCTTT
CASGDRGITEAFF
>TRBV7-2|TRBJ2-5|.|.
TGTGCCAGCAGCTTAGAAAGGGGAGGCCCCGTAGGGACCCAGTACTTC
CASSLERGGPVGTQYF
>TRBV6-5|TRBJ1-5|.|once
TGTGCCAGCAGCCAACCAGGGAGGGGTTTTTGGGAGCATTTT
CASSQPGRGFWEHF
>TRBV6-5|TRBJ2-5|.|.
TGTGCCAGCAGTTACTCTCTAGCGAGTCGGGAGACCCAGTACTTC
CASSYSLASRETQYF
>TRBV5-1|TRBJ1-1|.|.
TGCGCCAGCAGCTTGGATAAGGGGATGAACACTGAAGCTTTCTTT
CASSLDKGMNTEAFF
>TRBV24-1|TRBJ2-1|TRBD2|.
TGTGCCACCGGGGGGACTAGCGGGAGTAGAAATGAGCAGTTCTTC
CATGGTSGSRNEQFF
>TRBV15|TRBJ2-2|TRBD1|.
TGTGCCACCAGCAGAGGCGGGACAGGAGGCAGGGAGCTGTTTTTT
CATSRGGTGGRELFF
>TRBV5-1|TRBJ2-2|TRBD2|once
TGCGCCAGCAGTCCCTTAGCGGGAGGGCCGAGGACCGGGGAGCTGTTTTTT
CASSPLAGGPRTGELFF
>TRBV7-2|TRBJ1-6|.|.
TGTGCCAGCAGCCCGGACAGAAATTCACCCCTCCACTTT
CASSPDRNSPLHF
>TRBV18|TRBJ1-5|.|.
TGTGCCAGCTCACCGTCGAGAGATGAAAATCAGCCCCAGCATTTT
CASSPSRDENQPQHF
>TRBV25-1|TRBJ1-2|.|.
TGTGCCAGCAGGGCGACAGGCCTTTCTTTCTTC
CASRATGLSFF
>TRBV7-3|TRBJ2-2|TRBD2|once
TGTGCCAGCAGCTTAAGGACTAGCGGGAAAGAGGAGCTGTTTTTT
CASSLRTSGKEELFF
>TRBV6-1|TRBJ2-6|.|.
TGTGCCAGCAGTGACCTTTTCTACTCTGGGGCCAACGTCCTGACTTTC
CASSDLFYSGANVLTF
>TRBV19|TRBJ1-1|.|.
TGTGCCAGTAGTATACAGTCTTTTGAAGCTTTCTTT
CASSIQSFEAFF
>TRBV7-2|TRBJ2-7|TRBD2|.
TGTGCCAGCAGCGTAAGACTAGCGGGAGGGTACGAGCAGTACTTC
CASSVRLAGGYEQYF
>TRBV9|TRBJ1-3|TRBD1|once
TGTGCCAGCAGCGCTACAGGGGCGACTGGAAACACCATATATTTT
CASSATGATGNTIYF
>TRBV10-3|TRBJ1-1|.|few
TGTGCCGCGGGGGGAAGGGGCACTGAAGCTTTCTTT
CAAGGRGTEAFF
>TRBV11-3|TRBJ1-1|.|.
TGTGCCAGCAGCTTGGGGGCGGGCGGGGGCAACACTGAAGCTTTCTTT
CASSLGAGGGNTEAFF
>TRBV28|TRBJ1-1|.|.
TGTGCCAGCAGCCCTTCTCAAAAGGGAGACACTGAAGCTTTCTTT
CASSPSQKGDTEAFF
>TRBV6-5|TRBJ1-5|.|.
TGTGCCAGCAGTTCCGACAATGGCAATCAGCCCCAGCATTTT
CASSSDNGNQPQHF
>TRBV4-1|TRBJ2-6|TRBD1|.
TGCGCCAGCCCGAGGGGGCCTGGGGCCAACGTCCTGACTTTC
CASPRGPGANVLTF
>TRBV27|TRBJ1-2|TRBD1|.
TGTGCCAGCAGTTGGACAGGGGAGGACGGCTACACCTTC
CASSWTGEDGYTF
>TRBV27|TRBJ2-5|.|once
TGTGCCAGCAGCGGCGGGGCAGCTCAAGGAGAGACCCAGTACTTC
CASSGGAAQGETQYF
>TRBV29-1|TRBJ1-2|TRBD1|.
TGCAGCGGGACAGGGGGCGGAATAGACGGCTACACCTTC
CSGTGGGIDGYTF
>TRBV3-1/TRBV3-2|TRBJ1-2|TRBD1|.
TGTGCCAGCAGCATCGGACAGGGAGATGGCTACACCTTC
CASSIGQGDGYTF
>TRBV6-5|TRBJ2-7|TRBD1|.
TGTGCCAGCAGAAGGACAGGAGACTCCTACGAGCAGTACTTC
CASRRTGDSYEQYF
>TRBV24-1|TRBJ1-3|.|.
TGTGCCACCAGTGATTTGCAGGGTTGGGTAAGGGGATGGGCCTCTGGAAACACCATATATTTT
CATSDLQGWVRGWASGNTIYF
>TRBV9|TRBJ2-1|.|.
TGTGCCAGCAGCGTAGAACAGAGCTCCTACAATGAGCAGTTCTTC
CASSVEQSSYNEQFF
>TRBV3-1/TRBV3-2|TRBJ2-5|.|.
TGTGCCAGCAGCCCAATCCAAGAGACCCAGTACTTC
CASSPIQETQYF
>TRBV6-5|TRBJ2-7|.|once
TGTGCCAGCCAACGGGATCCCGGGCAAGCCGAGCAGTACTTC
CASQRDPGQAEQYF
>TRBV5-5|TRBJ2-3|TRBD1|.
TGTGCCAGCAGACCGGGACAGAGCACAGATACGCAGTATTTT
CASRPGQSTDTQYF
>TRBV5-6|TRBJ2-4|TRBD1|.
TGTGCCAGCAGCTTAACAGGGGATTACGCCAAAAACATTCAGTACTTC
CASSLTGDYAKNIQYF
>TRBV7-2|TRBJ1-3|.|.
TGTGCCAGCAGCTTTCTGAGCTCTGGAAACACCATATATTTT
CASSFLSSGNTIYF
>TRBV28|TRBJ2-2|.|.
TGTGCCAACTCACTAAGTAACACCGGGGAGCTGTTTTTT
CANSLSNTGELFF
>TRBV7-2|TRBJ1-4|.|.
TGTGCCAGCAGCACACAACAGGGAACTAATGAAAAACTGTTTTTT
CASSTQQGTNEKLFF
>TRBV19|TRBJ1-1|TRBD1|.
TGTGCCAGTAGTTCTCGGGGACAGGGATATCAAGCTTTCTTT
CASSSRGQGYQAFF
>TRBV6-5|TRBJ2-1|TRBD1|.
TGTGCCAGCAGTTACAGAGGGACAGGCTACAATGAGCAGTTCTTC
CASSYRGTGYNEQFF
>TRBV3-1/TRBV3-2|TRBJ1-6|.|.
TGTGCCAGCAGCCAAGCAGGCCCCAGTTCACCCCTCCACTTT
CASSQAGPSSPLHF
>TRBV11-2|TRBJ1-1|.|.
TGTGCCAGCAGCTTAAAGTCGGGGTACACTGAAGCTTTCTTT
CASSLKSGYTEAFF
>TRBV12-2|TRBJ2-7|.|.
TGTGCAAGTCGCTTAAATGAGACTAGCGGGAGTTTCCACGAGCAGTACTTC
CASRLNETSGSFHEQYF
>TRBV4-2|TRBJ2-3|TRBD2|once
TGTGCCAGCAGCCTTGAGAAGCGGGGCTTGGATACGCAGTATTTT
CASSLEKRGLDTQYF
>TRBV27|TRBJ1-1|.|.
TGTGCCAGCAGTTCCACGACACAGATAAGGACTGAAGCTTTCTTT
CASSSTTQIRTEAFF
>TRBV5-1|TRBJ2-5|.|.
TGCGCCAGCAGGCTCAGGTTAAACCAAGAGACCCAGTACTTC
CASRLRLNQETQYF
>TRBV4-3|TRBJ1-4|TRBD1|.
TGCGCCAGCAGCCAAGCAGGAGGGACAGGGGTTGAAAAACTGTTTTTT
CASSQAGGTGVEKLFF
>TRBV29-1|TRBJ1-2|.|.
TGCAGCGTTGTTTTAGTAACAGGATACGCGAACTATGGCTACACCTTC
CSVVLVTGYANYGYTF
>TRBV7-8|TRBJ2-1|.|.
TGTGCCAGCAAAATTTCCGACTCGAGCAATGAGCAGTTCTTC
CASKISDSSNEQFF
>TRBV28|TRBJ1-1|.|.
TGTGCCAGCATCCCTCCAGGGGTTATGAACACTGAAGCTTTCTTT
CASIPPGVMNTEAFF
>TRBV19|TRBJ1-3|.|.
TGTGCCAGTAGTATAGACCGGGGGAGCTCTGGAAACACCATATATTTT
CASSIDRGSSGNTIYF
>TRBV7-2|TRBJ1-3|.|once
TGTGCCAGCAGCTTAGGGACATCTGGAAACACCATATATTTT
CASSLGTSGNTIYF
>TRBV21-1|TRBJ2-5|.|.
TGTGCCAGCAGCAAAGTAGGTAGGGCTGTCGGGTACCAAGGGGGGACCCAGTACTTC
CASSKVGRAVGYQGGTQYF
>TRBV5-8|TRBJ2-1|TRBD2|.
TGTGCCAGCAGCCCCGTTGGTAGCGGGAGAAGGGCGTACAATGAGCAGTTCTTC
CASSPVGSGRRAYNEQFF
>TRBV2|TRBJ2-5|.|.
TGTGCCAGCAGTGACGGGAAGGGAGAGACCCAGTACTTC
CASSDGKGETQYF